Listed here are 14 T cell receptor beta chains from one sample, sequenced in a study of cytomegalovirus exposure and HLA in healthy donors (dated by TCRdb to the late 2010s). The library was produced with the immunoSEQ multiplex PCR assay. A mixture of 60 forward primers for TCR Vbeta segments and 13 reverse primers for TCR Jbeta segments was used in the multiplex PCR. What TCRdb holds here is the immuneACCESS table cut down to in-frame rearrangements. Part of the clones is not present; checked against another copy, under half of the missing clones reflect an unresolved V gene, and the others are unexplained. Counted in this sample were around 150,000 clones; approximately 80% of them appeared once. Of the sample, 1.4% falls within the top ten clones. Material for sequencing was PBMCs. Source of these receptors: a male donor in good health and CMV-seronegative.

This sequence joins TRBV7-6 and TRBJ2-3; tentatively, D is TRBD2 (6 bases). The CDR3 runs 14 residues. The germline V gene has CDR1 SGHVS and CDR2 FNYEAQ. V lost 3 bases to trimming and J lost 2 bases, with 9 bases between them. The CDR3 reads CASSFWGDTDTQYF. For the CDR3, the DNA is TGTGCCAGCAGCTTCTGGGGGGACACAGATACGCAGTATTTT.

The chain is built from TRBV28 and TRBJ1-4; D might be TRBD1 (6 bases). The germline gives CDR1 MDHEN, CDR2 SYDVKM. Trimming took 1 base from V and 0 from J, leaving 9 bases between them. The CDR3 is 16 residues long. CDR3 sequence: CASSLLGAATNEKLFF. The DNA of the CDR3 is TGTGCCAGCAGTTTATTGGGGGCTGCAACTAATGAAAAACTGTTTTTT.

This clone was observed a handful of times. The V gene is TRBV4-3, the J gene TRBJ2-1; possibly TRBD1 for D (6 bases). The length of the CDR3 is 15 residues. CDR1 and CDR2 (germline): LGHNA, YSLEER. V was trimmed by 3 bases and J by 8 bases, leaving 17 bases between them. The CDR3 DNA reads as TGCGCCAGCAGCCACTTGGACAGTGCAGGGCATGAGCAGTTCTTC. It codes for CASSHLDSAGHEQFF.

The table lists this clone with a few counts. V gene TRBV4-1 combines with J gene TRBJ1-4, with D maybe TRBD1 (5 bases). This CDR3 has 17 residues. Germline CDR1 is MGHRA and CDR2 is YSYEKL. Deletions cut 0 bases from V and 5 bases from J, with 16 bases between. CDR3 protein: CASSQDTFGGLNEKLFF. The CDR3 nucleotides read TGCGCCAGCAGCCAAGACACCTTCGGGGGGTTAAATGAAAAACTGTTTTTT.

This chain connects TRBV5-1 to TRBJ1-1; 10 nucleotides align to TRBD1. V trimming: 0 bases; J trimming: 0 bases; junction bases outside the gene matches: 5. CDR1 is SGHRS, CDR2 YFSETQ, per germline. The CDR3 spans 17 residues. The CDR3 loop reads CASSLGQGAPMNTEAFF. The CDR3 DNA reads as TGCGCCAGCAGCTTGGGACAGGGGGCACCCATGAACACTGAAGCTTTCTTT.

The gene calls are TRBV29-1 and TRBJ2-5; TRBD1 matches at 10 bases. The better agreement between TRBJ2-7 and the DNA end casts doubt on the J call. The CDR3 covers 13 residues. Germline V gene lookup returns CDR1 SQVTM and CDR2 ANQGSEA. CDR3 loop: CSVDRGTGVEQYF. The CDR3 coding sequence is TGCAGCGTTGATAGGGGGACAGGGGTCGAGCAGTACTTC.

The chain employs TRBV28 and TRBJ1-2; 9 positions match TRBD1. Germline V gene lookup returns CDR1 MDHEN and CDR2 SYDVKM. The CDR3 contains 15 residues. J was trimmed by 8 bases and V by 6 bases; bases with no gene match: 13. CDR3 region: CASRKGAQGAQGYTF. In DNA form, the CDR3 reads TGTGCCAGCAGAAAAGGGGCACAGGGGGCTCAAGGCTACACCTTC.

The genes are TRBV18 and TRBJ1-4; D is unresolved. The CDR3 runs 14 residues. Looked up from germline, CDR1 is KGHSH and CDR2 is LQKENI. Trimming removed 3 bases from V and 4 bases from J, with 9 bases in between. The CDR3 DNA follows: TGTGCCAGCTCACCGCGGGGAAATAATGAAAAACTGTTTTTT. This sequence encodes CASSPRGNNEKLFF.

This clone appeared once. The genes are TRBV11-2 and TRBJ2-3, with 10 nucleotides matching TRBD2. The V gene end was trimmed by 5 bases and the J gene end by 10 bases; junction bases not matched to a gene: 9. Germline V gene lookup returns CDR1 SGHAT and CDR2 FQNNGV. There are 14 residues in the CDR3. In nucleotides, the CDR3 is TGTGCCAGCAGCCTGTCGCTAGCGGGGGCAGCGCAGTATTTT. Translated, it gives CASSLSLAGAAQYF. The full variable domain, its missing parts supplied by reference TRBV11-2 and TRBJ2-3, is EAGVAQSPRYKIIEKRQSVAFWCNPISGHATLYWYQQILGQGPKLLIQFQNNGVVDDSQLPKDRFSAERLKGVDSTLKIQPAKLEDSAVYLCASSLSLAGAAQYFGPGTRLTVL.

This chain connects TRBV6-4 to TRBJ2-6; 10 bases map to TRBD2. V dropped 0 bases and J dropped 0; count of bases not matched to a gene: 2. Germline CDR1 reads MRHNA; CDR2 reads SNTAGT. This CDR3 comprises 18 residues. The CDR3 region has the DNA TGTGCCAGCAGTGACTCCCCTAGCGGGGGCTCTGGGGCCAACGTCCTGACTTTC. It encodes CASSDSPSGGSGANVLTF.

CDR3: CASSQEAGAKNIQYF. In DNA form, the CDR3 reads TGCGCCAGCAGCCAGGAGGCTGGAGCCAAAAACATTCAGTACTTC. V and J are TRBV5-1 and TRBJ2-4, with D perhaps TRBD2 (5 bases). Looked up from germline, CDR1 is SGHRS and CDR2 is YFSETQ. This CDR3 has 15 amino acids. V was trimmed by 4 bases and J by 0 bases, leaving 11 bases between them.

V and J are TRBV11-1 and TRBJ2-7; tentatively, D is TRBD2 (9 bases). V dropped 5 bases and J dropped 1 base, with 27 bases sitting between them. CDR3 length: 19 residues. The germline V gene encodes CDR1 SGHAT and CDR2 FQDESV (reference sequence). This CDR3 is CASSRDLAGGLAGSYEQYF. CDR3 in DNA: TGTGCCAGCAGCAGAGATTTAGCAGGGGGCCTAGCGGGATCCTACGAGCAGTACTTC.

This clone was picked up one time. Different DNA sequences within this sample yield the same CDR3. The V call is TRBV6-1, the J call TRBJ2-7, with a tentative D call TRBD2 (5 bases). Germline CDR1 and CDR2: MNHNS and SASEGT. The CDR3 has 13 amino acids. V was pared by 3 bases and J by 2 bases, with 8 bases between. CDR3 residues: CASSEGRAYEQYF. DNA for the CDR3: TGTGCCAGCAGTGAGGGGAGAGCCTACGAGCAGTACTTC.

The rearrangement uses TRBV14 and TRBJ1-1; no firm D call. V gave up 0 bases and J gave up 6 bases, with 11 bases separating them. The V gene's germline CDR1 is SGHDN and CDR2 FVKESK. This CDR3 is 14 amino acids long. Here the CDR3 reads CASSQDSGNPEAFF. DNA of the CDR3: TGTGCCAGCAGCCAAGATTCAGGCAATCCTGAAGCTTTCTTT. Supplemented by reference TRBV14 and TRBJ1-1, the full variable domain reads EAGVTQFPSHSVIEKGQTVTLRCDPISGHDNLYWYRRVMGKEIKFLLHFVKESKQDESGMPNNRFLAERTGGTYSTLKVQPAELEDSGVYFCASSQDSGNPEAFFGQGTRLTVV.